This T cell receptor (beta chain) appears in the sequencing data of a study of T cell responses to AZD1222 COVID-19 vaccine. Study findings and constraints: Mostly white British, mostly female donors; authors suggested clonal diversity may be underestimated. The breadth and depth of Spike-specific TCRs increased once two AZD1222 doses had been given.

Trimming removed 8 bases at V and 4 bases at J, with 14 bases between. The CDR3 contains 13 residues. CDR1 is SGHAT, CDR2 FQNNGV, per germline. With regard to this clone: Its antigen is undetermined.

The protocol was immunoSEQ multiplex PCR, while the TCRdb copy is restricted to in-frame clones and leaves out a portion. Found here are about 160,000 clones, roughly 90% of them singletons; the top ten hold more than 5.5%. This specimen consisted of peripheral blood, obtained on day 0 of AZD1222 vaccination. The TCR comes from an adult in good health. The chain couples TRBV11-2 to TRBJ2-5; D may match TRBD1 or TRBD2 (5 bases each). The chain's CDR3 is CASVRGQGETQYF. The CDR3 region has the DNA TGTGCCAGCGTGAGGGGCCAGGGAGAGACCCAGTACTTC.